The 30 T cell receptor beta chains below all came from one sample that was sequenced in a study of blood T cell repertoires in COVID-19. Libraries were prepared by immunoSEQ multiplex PCR; TCRdb keeps only in-frame clonotypes and omits some of them. The sample has about 150,000 clones; just under 85% are singletons. The sequencing input was PBMCs or T cells enriched from blood (not recorded which). The receptors were sampled from a middle-aged man who had recovered from COVID-19.

The chain joins TRBV7-9 to TRBJ2-7; 7 bases fit TRBD2. Germline V gives CDR1 SEHNR, CDR2 FQNEAQ (reference sequence). Trimming removed 10 bases from V and 1 base from J; junction bases left unmatched: 7. The CDR3 is 13 residues long. This chain's CDR3 is CATRGENSYEQYF. The CDR3 bases are TGTGCCACCCGGGGGGAGAATTCCTACGAGCAGTACTTC.

The CDR3 DNA follows: TGTGCCAGCAGCTACCCCAAAGCGGGACTAGCTGGCTTCAATGAGCAGTTCTTC. Amino acid sequence: CASSYPKAGLAGFNEQFF. The genes are TRBV7-2 and TRBJ2-1, with 9 bases that match TRBD2. This CDR3 comprises 18 residues. The trim removed 4 bases at V and 6 bases at J, leaving 16 bases unmatched. Per the germline V gene, CDR1 is SGHTA and CDR2 is FQGNSA.

The V call is TRBV3-1 (or the pseudogene TRBV3-2), the J call TRBJ2-1, with 12 bases identical to TRBD1. The CDR3 consists of 16 residues. V shed 4 bases and J 7 bases; nucleotides not matched to a gene: 8. The germline V gene has CDR1 LGHDT and CDR2 YNNKEL (reference sequence). In nucleotides, the CDR3 is TGTGCCAGCAGCCGAGGGGGACAGGGGGCGCAAAATGAGCAGTTCTTC. Residues: CASSRGGQGAQNEQFF.

The V and J genes are TRBV23-1 and TRBJ1-1, with D possibly being TRBD1 (6 bases). TRBV23-1 is designated an ORF whose function remains uncertain. CDR3 size: 12 residues. Trimming took off 8 bases at V and 6 bases at J, with 13 bases between the two ends. The CDR3 loop reads CASYEGVAEAFF. CDR3 DNA: TGCGCCAGCTACGAGGGGGTTGCTGAAGCTTTCTTT.

V usage is TRBV9 and J usage is TRBJ2-2; D is unresolved. This CDR3 contains 14 residues. With 0 bases removed from V and 4 bases from J, the gap between germline ends came to 7 bases. Germline CDR1 reads SGDLS; CDR2 reads YYNGEE. The CDR3 loop reads CASSVDTGTGELFF. The CDR3 region has the DNA TGTGCCAGCAGCGTAGATACCGGCACCGGGGAGCTGTTTTTT. The full variable domain, rest sourced from reference TRBV9 and TRBJ2-2, is DSGVTQTPKHLITATGQRVTLRCSPRSGDLSVYWYQQSLDQGLQFLIQYYNGEERAKGNILERFSAQQFPDLHSELNLSSLELGDSALYFCASSVDTGTGELFFGEGSRLTVL.

The chain combines TRBV10-3 with TRBJ2-7, with TRBD1 matching 7 bases. The J segment lost 2 bases and the V segment lost 10 bases, leaving 8 bases of the junction unmatched. The CDR3 sequence is 13 residues long. CDR1 ENHRY and CDR2 SYGVKD come from the germline V gene. CDR3 DNA sequence: TGTGCCAGTCAACAGGGGACCCCCTACGAGCAGTACTTC. It specifies CASQQGTPYEQYF.

The chain joins TRBV7-2 to TRBJ2-7; 13 nucleotides align to TRBD2. The trim removed 5 bases at V and 5 bases at J, leaving 6 bases unmatched. The CDR3 is 15 amino acids. Germline V gene data show CDR1 as SGHTA and CDR2 as FQGNSA. In DNA, the CDR3 is TGTGCCAGCAGCATACTAGCGGGGGGGCAGAACGAGCAGTACTTC. Protein sequence: CASSILAGGQNEQYF. The full variable domain, in which reference TRBV7-2 and TRBJ2-7 provide the parts outside the CDR3, is GAGVSQSPSNKVTEKGKDVELRCDPISGHTALYWYRQSLGQGLEFLIYFQGNSAPDKSGLPSDRFSAERTGGSVSTLTIQRTQQEDSAVYLCASSILAGGQNEQYFGPGTRLTVT.

The CDR3 DNA sequence: TGTGCCAGCTCACCAGGGCCTGATCAGCCCCAGCATTTT. Amino acid sequence: CASSPGPDQPQHF. V gene TRBV18 combines with J gene TRBJ1-5, with no clear D. Germline V gives CDR1 KGHSH, CDR2 LQKENI. The CDR3 runs 13 residues. The ends were cut back, 2 bases at V and 5 bases at J, with 7 bases in the middle.

J is TRBJ1-5 and V is TRBV21-1; the table's TRBD1 call for D was not verified on the DNA. TRBV21-1 corresponds to a pseudogene. This CDR3 region has 18 residues. Here the CDR3 reads CASSKRGGVGGDNQPQHF. The CDR3 bases are TGTGCCAGCAGCAAACGAGGGGGTGTAGGTGGAGACAATCAGCCCCAGCATTTT.

This rearrangement joins TRBV7-2 to TRBJ2-2; D not certain. This CDR3 has 15 residues. Germline CDR1 and CDR2: SGHTA and FQGNSA. Trimming pared 5 bases from V and 2 bases from J, leaving 12 bases between. The DNA of the CDR3 is TGTGCCAGCAGCCCCCGTGGAGATAACACCGGGGAGCTGTTTTTT. Translation: CASSPRGDNTGELFF.

The gene calls are TRBV27 and TRBJ2-7; 7 positions agree with TRBD2. There are 15 residues in the CDR3. V shed 3 bases, J shed 0 bases, and the junction held 5 bases outside the gene matches. CDR1 MNHEY and CDR2 SMNVEV come from the germline V gene (reference sequence). CDR3 bases: TGTGCCAGCAGTTTGGGGGGGGAGAGCTCCTACGAGCAGTACTTC. This codes for CASSLGGESSYEQYF.

V is TRBV12-1 and J is TRBJ2-1; the table's D call, TRBD2, has no DNA check behind it. TRBV12-1 has pseudogene status. This CDR3 contains 18 residues. This CDR3 is CASSLPGLAGENYNEQFF. CDR3 DNA sequence: TGTGCCAGCAGCTTACCGGGACTAGCGGGAGAAAATTACAATGAGCAGTTCTTC.

The chain combines TRBV5-6 with TRBJ2-5; D may be TRBD2 (6 bases). Trimming pared 3 bases from V and 5 bases from J, leaving 14 bases between. This CDR3 is built from 14 residues. CDR1 and CDR2 from the germline V gene are SGHDT and YYEEEE. The CDR3 bases are TGTGCCAGCAGCTGGAGGGCGGGTACGGAGACCCAGTACTTC. Residues: CASSWRAGTETQYF. Drawing the rest from reference TRBV5-6 and TRBJ2-5, the complete variable domain is DAGVTQSPTHLIKTRGQQVTLRCSPKSGHDTVSWYQQALGQGPQFIFQYYEEEERQRGNFPDRFSGHQFPNYSSELNVNALLLGDSALYLCASSWRAGTETQYFGPGTRLLVL.

As regards this clone: One junction end disagrees with the germline gene, perhaps due to a read error. The chain joins TRBV3-1 (or the pseudogene TRBV3-2) to TRBJ2-3, with TRBD2 identical over 10 bases. The CDR3 has 13 residues. Germline CDR1 reads LGHDT; CDR2 reads YNNKEL (reference sequence). The CDR3 nucleotides read TGTGCCAGCAGCCAATTAGGCCTAGCGGGGGCCGATTTT. This codes for CASSQLGLAGADF.

The chain couples TRBV29-1 to TRBJ1-2; a weak D match, TRBD1 (5 bases). Germline CDR1 SQVTM, CDR2 ANQGSEA. Trimming pared 3 bases from V and 4 bases from J, leaving 9 bases between. This CDR3 region has 12 residues. The CDR3 sequence: CSVEVRAYGYTF. CDR3 in DNA: TGCAGCGTTGAGGTCAGGGCCTATGGCTACACCTTC.

The chain is built from TRBV18 and TRBJ1-3, with D uncertain. The ends were cut back, 0 bases at V and 0 bases at J, with 9 bases in the middle. The CDR3 covers 16 residues. Looked up from germline, CDR1 is KGHSH and CDR2 is LQKENI. Here the CDR3 reads CASSPPRRGSGNTIYF. The CDR3 DNA is TGTGCCAGCTCACCACCCAGACGGGGCTCTGGAAACACCATATATTTT. Using reference TRBV18 and TRBJ1-3 for the parts outside the CDR3, the full variable domain is NAGVMQNPRHLVRRRGQEARLRCSPMKGHSHVYWYRQLPEEGLKFMVYLQKENIIDESGMPKERFSAEFPKEGPSILRIQQVVRGDSAAYFCASSPPRRGSGNTIYFGEGSWLTVV.

The chain carries TRBV28 and TRBJ1-2; D remains unclear. Trimming took off 2 bases at V and 4 bases at J, with 5 bases between the two ends. The germline V gene encodes CDR1 MDHEN and CDR2 SYDVKM. The CDR3 is 12 amino acids. The DNA for the CDR3 is TGTGCCAGCAGTTTAGAGGGCTATGGCTACACCTTC. Translation: CASSLEGYGYTF.

The chain has TRBV2 and TRBJ2-2; 8 bases map to TRBD2. Germline V gives CDR1 SNHLY, CDR2 FYNNEI. V gave up 7 bases and J gave up 5 bases; unmatched junction bases: 12. The CDR3 is 16 residues long. In DNA form, the CDR3 reads TGTGCCAGCACCAGCGGGTCGGGGGGGCGTACCGGGGAGCTGTTTTTT. The encoded protein is CASTSGSGGRTGELFF.

The rearrangement joins TRBV7-9 to TRBJ2-7; TRBD2 matches at 14 bases. Germline loops: CDR1 SEHNR, CDR2 FQNEAQ (reference sequence). V lost 5 bases and J lost 3; bases outside the gene matches: 12. CDR3 length: 18 residues. The DNA for the CDR3 is TGTGCCAGCAGCCCCCGGACTAGCGGGGGGACCAGGATCTACGAGCAGTACTTC. Its translation is CASSPRTSGGTRIYEQYF.

The rearrangement links TRBV18 to TRBJ1-1; 9 bases line up with TRBD1. The CDR3 is made up of 18 amino acids. The J segment lost 4 bases and the V segment lost 2 bases, leaving 14 bases of the junction unmatched. CDR1 is KGHSH, CDR2 LQKENI, per germline. CDR3 coding DNA: TGTGCCAGCTCACCATGGGGTGGGACAGGGAAATTTGGCACTGAAGCTTTCTTT. It yields the protein CASSPWGGTGKFGTEAFF. The full variable domain, in which reference TRBV18 and TRBJ1-1 provide the parts outside the CDR3, is NAGVMQNPRHLVRRRGQEARLRCSPMKGHSHVYWYRQLPEEGLKFMVYLQKENIIDESGMPKERFSAEFPKEGPSILRIQQVVRGDSAAYFCASSPWGGTGKFGTEAFFGQGTRLTVV.

The chain combines TRBV7-2 with TRBJ1-1, with D possibly matching TRBD1 (6 bases). The CDR3 totals 15 residues. CDR1 and CDR2 from the germline V gene are SGHTA and FQGNSA. V lost 5 bases and J lost 7, with 20 bases in between. CDR3 amino acids: CASSPYSTGRIEAFF. The CDR3 nucleotides read TGTGCCAGCAGCCCGTACTCCACAGGGCGTATTGAAGCTTTCTTT.

This clone was counted only a few times. The chain links TRBV5-1 to TRBJ2-3; 10 nucleotides agree with TRBD2. This CDR3 is built from 15 residues. Trimming took 4 bases from V and 1 from J; bases not matched to a gene: 3. Germline V lookup: CDR1 SGHRS, CDR2 YFSETQ. As DNA, the CDR3 is TGCGCCAGCAGCCCTACTAGCGGGGGCACAGATACGCAGTATTTT. As protein: CASSPTSGGTDTQYF.

V usage is TRBV6-5 and J usage is TRBJ2-7, with TRBD2 as a possible D gene (7 bases). Germline V gene lookup returns CDR1 MNHEY and CDR2 SVGAGI. Trimming shortened V by 6 bases and J by 1 base, and 16 bases separated the two germline ends. The CDR3 runs 15 residues. The CDR3 region is CASRSGGGSSYEQYF. The CDR3 DNA follows: TGTGCCAGCAGATCCGGCGGGGGCTCGTCCTACGAGCAGTACTTC.

The chain is built from TRBV7-3 and TRBJ2-3, with TRBD2 identical over 15 bases. Unmatched junction bases numbered 3, after V lost 5 bases and J lost 3 bases. The CDR3 extends over 16 amino acids. Per the germline V gene, CDR1 is SGHTA and CDR2 is FQGTGA. The CDR3, as DNA: TGTGCCAGCAGCGCCGGACTAGCGGGGGGGACAGATACGCAGTATTTT. It encodes CASSAGLAGGTDTQYF.

The chain links TRBV11-2 to TRBJ2-7, with D maybe TRBD2 (6 bases). V was cut by 1 base and J by 4 bases, with 8 bases left in between. The CDR3 is 13 amino acids. In germline, CDR1 is SGHAT, CDR2 FQNNGV. CDR3 in DNA: TGTGCCAGCAGCTTAGTGGGGGGTTACGAGCAGTACTTC. Translating it yields CASSLVGGYEQYF.

This clone showed up just once. The rearrangement uses TRBV6-2 or TRBV6-3 and TRBJ1-1, with TRBD1 as a possible D gene (6 bases). V lost 0 bases, J lost 4 bases, and 15 bases lay in between. The CDR3 length is 16 residues. Germline CDR1 reads MNHEY; CDR2 reads SVGEGT. CDR3: CASSYSTGRVITEAFF. The CDR3 DNA is TGTGCCAGCAGTTACTCTACAGGGAGAGTGATCACTGAAGCTTTCTTT.

The chain joins TRBV21-1 to TRBJ1-4; the listed D gene, TRBD1, was not tested against the DNA. TRBV21-1 is an annotated pseudogene. The CDR3 runs 10 residues. This CDR3 is CASSNWGRLF. As DNA, the CDR3 is TGTGCCAGCAGCAACTGGGGCCGGCTTTTT.

This chain connects TRBV7-2 to TRBJ1-5, with D tentatively TRBD1 (6 bases). Germline-derived CDR1 and CDR2 are SGHTA and FQGNSA. Trimming shortened V by 1 base and J by 3 bases, and 13 bases separated the two germline ends. This CDR3 region has 16 residues. CDR3 protein: CASSLDRVRNNQPQHF. CDR3 DNA: TGTGCCAGCAGCTTAGACAGGGTAAGGAACAATCAGCCCCAGCATTTT.

V and J are TRBV27 and TRBJ1-1; TRBD1 matches 9 bases. Germline V gene lookup returns CDR1 MNHEY and CDR2 SMNVEV (reference sequence). V gave up 4 bases and J gave up 5 bases; unmatched junction bases: 8. The CDR3 spans 15 residues. The CDR3 region has the DNA TGTGCCAGCAGTTGGGGGACAGGGAGGCGAACTGAAGCTTTCTTT. Translated, it gives CASSWGTGRRTEAFF.

The chain is built from TRBV18 and TRBJ1-2; TRBD1 is a possible D gene (5 bases). From germline, CDR1 is KGHSH and CDR2 LQKENI. The CDR3 covers 16 residues. V gave up 3 bases and J gave up 4 bases, with 18 bases separating them. As DNA, the CDR3 is TGTGCCAGCTCACCCAAAAGTTCCAGGGAAGCCTATGGCTACACCTTC. Protein product: CASSPKSSREAYGYTF.